A selection of T cell receptor beta chains follows, all from one sample in a study of T-cell memory formation after mild COVID-19. Via MiXCR, TCRdb re-called the 5' RACE reads, giving one row per CDR3 protein. The repertoire holds about 350,000 distinct CDR3 sequences, with approximately 15% as singletons. The sequenced sample consisted of PBMCs or a T cell subset sorted from them (not recorded which). Receptor source: a man aged 18 to 30 who had mild COVID-19 (a few samples of this study predate the infection). Cell type and time point are not known. The CDR3 runs from the conserved cysteine through the conserved F or W. D genes are given only for firm matches. Clone size is stated in some rows and not others, as once, few, many or a class when expanded.

clone_size	d_call	v_call	j_call	cdr3_nt	cdr3_aa
many	TRBD2	TRBV4-2	TRBJ2-5	TGTGCCAGCAGCCAAGTTTACATCGGGACTAGCGGGGGAGTAGAGACCCAGTACTTC	CASSQVYIGTSGGVETQYF
-	-	TRBV25-1	TRBJ1-2	TGTGCCAGCAGTGACGACAGGAGCCCTAACTATGGCTACACCTTC	CASSDDRSPNYGYTF
few	TRBD1	TRBV27	TRBJ1-2	TGTGCCAGCAGTCCATACGACAGGGACTATGGCTACACCTTC	CASSPYDRDYGYTF
-	-	TRBV4-1	TRBJ2-7	TGCGCCAGCAGCCAACGAACCGGCGGGACAGCCTTCGAGCAGTACTTC	CASSQRTGGTAFEQYF
few	-	TRBV5-1	TRBJ2-2	TGCGCCAGCAGCTTGGTCACAGCCTCGAACACCGGGGAGCTGTTTTTT	CASSLVTASNTGELFF
-	-	TRBV5-5	TRBJ2-5	TGTGCCAGCAGCTTAAAGGGTCGGGGGGCCGGGGAGACCCAGTACTTC	CASSLKGRGAGETQYF
-	-	TRBV3-1	TRBJ2-3	TGTGCCAGCAGCCAAGGGGAAGTCAGGTCAGATACGCAGTATTTT	CASSQGEVRSDTQYF
once	TRBD2	TRBV12-3/TRBV12-4	TRBJ2-3	TGTGCCAGCAGTCCCCGGACTAGCGGGGGGAGGGATACGCAGTATTTT	CASSPRTSGGRDTQYF
few	-	TRBV7-9	TRBJ2-7	TGTGCCAGCAGCGGTTCCTCGGGCTACGAGCAGTACTTC	CASSGSSGYEQYF
once	-	TRBV11-2	TRBJ2-7	TGTGCCAGCAGCTTGGACACAGGGCGGTATGGATACGAGCAGTACTTC	CASSLDTGRYGYEQYF
few	TRBD2	TRBV7-3	TRBJ2-2	TGTGCCAGCAGCCCAGCGGGGGGGCTCGGCACCGGGGAGCTGTTTTTT	CASSPAGGLGTGELFF
many	TRBD2	TRBV9	TRBJ2-1	TGTGCCAGCAGCGCCGGACTAGAGCTGTACAATGAGCAGTTCTTC	CASSAGLELYNEQFF
-	-	TRBV4-1	TRBJ1-1	TGCGCCAGCAGCCAAGAGGAAACGAATGAAGCTTTCTTT	CASSQEETNEAFF
few	-	TRBV29-1	TRBJ2-5	TGCAGCGCCATCCGGGGGTGGGCCAGGGTCGAGGAGACCCAGTACTTC	CSAIRGWARVEETQYF
-	TRBD1	TRBV7-3	TRBJ2-5	TGTGCCAGCAGCAGATCCTCCGGGACAGAACAAGAGACCCAGTACTTC	CASSRSSGTEQETQYF
few	-	TRBV3-1	TRBJ1-1	TGTGCCAGCAGCCAAGAGCAGACCTTCACTGAAGCTTTCTTT	CASSQEQTFTEAFF
-	-	TRBV9	TRBJ1-3	TGTGCCAGCAGCGACCAGGGAAACACCATATATTTT	CASSDQGNTIYF
-	-	TRBV6-2/TRBV6-3	TRBJ2-5	TGTGCCAGCACCATTGGAGAGACCCAGTACTTC	CASTIGETQYF
few	-	TRBV12-3/TRBV12-4	TRBJ1-3	TGTGCCAGTGGGGCCAGTGTAAACACCATATATTTT	CASGASVNTIYF
few	TRBD1	TRBV12-3/TRBV12-4	TRBJ1-2	TGTGCCAGCAGTTTTTACGGCAGGGGGCAAATCCGGGACACCTTC	CASSFYGRGQIRDTF
many	-	TRBV12-3/TRBV12-4	TRBJ1-1	TGTGCCAGCAGCCCAGCGGCCTACACTGAAGCTTTCTTT	CASSPAAYTEAFF
-	-	TRBV6-5	TRBJ2-3	TGTGCCAGCAGTTACCCCCCAGGGACAGATACGCAGTATTTT	CASSYPPGTDTQYF
few	-	TRBV7-9	TRBJ1-1	TGTGCCAGCAGCTGGTCCGGGATGCCGAACGATGAAGCTTTCTTT	CASSWSGMPNDEAFF
-	TRBD2	TRBV20-1	TRBJ2-5	TGCAGCGCCGGACTAGCGGGGGGTATGCAAGAGACCCAGTACTTC	CSAGLAGGMQETQYF
few	TRBD1	TRBV19	TRBJ1-2	TGTGCCAGCACACCGGACAGGGGTGCCTATGGCTACACCTTC	CASTPDRGAYGYTF
many	-	TRBV9	TRBJ2-1	TGTGCCAGCAGCGTCGGGAAAACCTACAATGAGCAGTTCTTC	CASSVGKTYNEQFF
few	TRBD1	TRBV20-1	TRBJ1-1	TGCAGTGCTAGAAGACAGGGGCGGGTGTACACTGAAGCTTTCTTT	CSARRQGRVYTEAFF
many	TRBD1	TRBV5-5	TRBJ1-5	TGTGCCAGCAGCTTTGAGTCCGGGACAGCCCAGCATTTT	CASSFESGTAQHF
few	-	TRBV12-3/TRBV12-4	TRBJ2-3	TGTGCCAGCAGTAATCCTAGCCCGACAGATACGCAGTATTTT	CASSNPSPTDTQYF
many	TRBD2	TRBV11-2	TRBJ2-3	TGTGCCAGCAGCCCCCAGCTAGCGGGCACAAATACGCAGTATTTT	CASSPQLAGTNTQYF
few	TRBD1	TRBV12-3/TRBV12-4	TRBJ1-2	TGTGCCAGCAGTTCCCAGGGGGCTGACTATGGCTACACCTTC	CASSSQGADYGYTF
-	TRBD1	TRBV20-1	TRBJ1-5	TGCAGTGCTAGAGTCCTCAGGAGGACAGGGATGTCCCCTAGCAATCAGCCCCAGCATTTT	CSARVLRRTGMSPSNQPQHF
few	TRBD2	TRBV7-2	TRBJ2-1	TGTGCCAGCAGCTTATCGACTAGCGATAATGAGCAGTTCTTC	CASSLSTSDNEQFF
many	TRBD2	TRBV12-3/TRBV12-4	TRBJ2-5	TGTGCCAGCAGTTTCCAGCGGGGGACGGGGGAGACCCAGTACTTC	CASSFQRGTGETQYF
many	TRBD2	TRBV7-3	TRBJ2-3	TGTGCCAGCAGCTTACTTCCACCGGGAGGGACTTCGACAGATACGCAGTATTTT	CASSLLPPGGTSTDTQYF
-	-	TRBV7-2	TRBJ2-3	TGTGCCAGCAGCACCTACAGGGCGGGCCGCATAGCAGATACGCAGTATTTT	CASSTYRAGRIADTQYF
-	-	TRBV7-9	TRBJ2-1	TGTGCCAGCAGCTCGGACCGGGGGGCAAGCGATGAGCAGTTCTTC	CASSSDRGASDEQFF
few	-	TRBV30	TRBJ2-5	TGTGCCTGGAAGCGGTCAGGGGGGAAGACCCAGTACTTC	CAWKRSGGKTQYF
-	-	TRBV7-8	TRBJ1-2	TGTGCCAGCAGCTTGGGAGGGATGGAGAATGGCTACACCTTC	CASSLGGMENGYTF
-	TRBD1	TRBV2	TRBJ2-5	TGTGCCAGCAGGGGACAGAAAGAGACCCAGTACTTC	CASRGQKETQYF
few	TRBD2	TRBV10-3	TRBJ2-5	TGTGCCATCAGTGACCAGCGGGGGGGCCCAGAGACCCAGTACTTC	CAISDQRGGPETQYF
few	TRBD2	TRBV20-1	TRBJ2-7	TGCAGTGCTTTGACGGGGGGTTGGAGTCACGAGCAGTACTTC	CSALTGGWSHEQYF
-	-	TRBV4-3	TRBJ2-7	TGCGCCAGCAGCCACGCACCCTTTACCTACGAGCAGTACTTC	CASSHAPFTYEQYF
once	TRBD1	TRBV7-3	TRBJ2-2	TGTGCCAGCAGCACCACGACAGGGGGCATTTCGGGGGAGCTGTTTTTT	CASSTTTGGISGELFF
few	TRBD1	TRBV12-3/TRBV12-4	TRBJ2-3	TGTGCCAGCAGTTTAGGGGCCCAGGGGGCCTCGCAGTATTTT	CASSLGAQGASQYF
-	-	TRBV6-4	TRBJ1-1	TGTGCCAGCAGTGACGGAGTGGCAGGGGAAGCTTTCTTT	CASSDGVAGEAFF
many	-	TRBV15	TRBJ2-5	TGTGCCACCAGCGTGGACAGTACGGAGACCCAGTACTTC	CATSVDSTETQYF
-	-	TRBV6-5	TRBJ1-6	TGTGCCAGCAGACAGGGACTGGTTGCACCCCTCCACTTT	CASRQGLVAPLHF
-	TRBD1	TRBV13	TRBJ1-4	TGTGCCAGCAGCTGGACAATAACACCGGGACAGGGCGGTGAAAAACTGTTTTTT	CASSWTITPGQGGEKLFF
few	-	TRBV19	TRBJ1-1	TGTGCCACCGAGGGGGTCATGAACACTGAAGCTTTCTTT	CATEGVMNTEAFF
many	-	TRBV25-1	TRBJ1-5	TGTGCCAGCAGTCAGACGGATAGCAATCAGCCCCAGCATTTT	CASSQTDSNQPQHF
few	-	TRBV7-2	TRBJ1-1	TGTGCCAGCAGCTCGCTGTCCACATTGAACACTGAAGCTTTCTTT	CASSSLSTLNTEAFF
-	TRBD1	TRBV11-2	TRBJ2-2	TGTGCCAGCAGCTTAGAGGACAGGGGAGACACCGGGGAGCTGTTTTTT	CASSLEDRGDTGELFF
-	TRBD1	TRBV25-1	TRBJ1-6	TGTGCCAGAAGTGAGGGGAACAGGGGGCGGAATTCACCCCTCCACTTT	CARSEGNRGRNSPLHF
-	TRBD1	TRBV7-2	TRBJ1-2	TGTGCCAGCAGCTTATTTGGGACAGGGCACGGCTACACCTTC	CASSLFGTGHGYTF
few	TRBD1	TRBV7-2	TRBJ1-6	TGTGCCAGCAGCTTCCAGGGGGCCTCACCCCTCCACTTT	CASSFQGASPLHF
few	-	TRBV7-2	TRBJ1-4	TGTGCCAGCAGGAGAAACGGGGGGAATAATGAAAAACTGTTTTTT	CASRRNGGNNEKLFF